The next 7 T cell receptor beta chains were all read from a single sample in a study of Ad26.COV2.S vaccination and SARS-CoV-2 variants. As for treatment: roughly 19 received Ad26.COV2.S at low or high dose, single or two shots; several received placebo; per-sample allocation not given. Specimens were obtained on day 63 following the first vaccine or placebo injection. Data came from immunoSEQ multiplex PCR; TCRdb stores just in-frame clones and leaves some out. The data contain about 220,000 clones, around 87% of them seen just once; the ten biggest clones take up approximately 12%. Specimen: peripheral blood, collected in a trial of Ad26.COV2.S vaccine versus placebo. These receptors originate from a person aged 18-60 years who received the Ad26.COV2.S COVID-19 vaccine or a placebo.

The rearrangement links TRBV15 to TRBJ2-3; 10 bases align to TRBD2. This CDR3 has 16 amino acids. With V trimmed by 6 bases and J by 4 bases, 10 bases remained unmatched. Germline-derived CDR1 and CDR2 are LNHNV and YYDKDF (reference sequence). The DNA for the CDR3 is TGTGCCACCAGGGATGGACTAGCGGTACGGGCAGATACGCAGTATTTT. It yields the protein CATRDGLAVRADTQYF. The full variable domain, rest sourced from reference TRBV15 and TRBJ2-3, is DAMVIQNPRYQVTQFGKPVTLSCSQTLNHNVMYWYQQKSSQAPKLLFHYYDKDFNNEADTPDNFQSRRPNTSFCFLDIRSPGLGDTAMYLCATRDGLAVRADTQYFGPGTRLTVL.

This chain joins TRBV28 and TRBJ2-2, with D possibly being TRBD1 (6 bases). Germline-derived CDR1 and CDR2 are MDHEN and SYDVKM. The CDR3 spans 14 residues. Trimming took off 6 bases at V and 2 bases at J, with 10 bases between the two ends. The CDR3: CASSPTGNTGELFF. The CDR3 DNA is TGTGCCAGCAGCCCGACAGGAAACACCGGGGAGCTGTTTTTT.

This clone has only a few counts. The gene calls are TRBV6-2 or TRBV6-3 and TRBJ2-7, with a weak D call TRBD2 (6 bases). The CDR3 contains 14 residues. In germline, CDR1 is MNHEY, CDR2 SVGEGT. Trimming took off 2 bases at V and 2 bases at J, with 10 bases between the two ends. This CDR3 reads CASSYGGNPYEQYF. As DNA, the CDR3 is TGTGCCAGCAGTTACGGAGGGAACCCCTACGAGCAGTACTTC.

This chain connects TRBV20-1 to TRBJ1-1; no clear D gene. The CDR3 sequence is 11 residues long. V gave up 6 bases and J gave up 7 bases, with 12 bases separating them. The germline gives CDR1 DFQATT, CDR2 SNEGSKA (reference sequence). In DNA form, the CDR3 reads TGCAGTGCCCCCTGGCGGAGTGAAGCTTTCTTT. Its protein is CSAPWRSEAFF.

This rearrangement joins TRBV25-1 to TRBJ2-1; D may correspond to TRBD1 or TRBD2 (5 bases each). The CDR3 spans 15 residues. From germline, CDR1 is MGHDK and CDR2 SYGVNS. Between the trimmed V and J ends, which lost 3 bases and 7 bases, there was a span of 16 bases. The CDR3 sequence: CASSEPGRPGNEQFF. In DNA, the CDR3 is TGTGCCAGCAGTGAGCCGGGACGGCCTGGAAATGAGCAGTTCTTC.

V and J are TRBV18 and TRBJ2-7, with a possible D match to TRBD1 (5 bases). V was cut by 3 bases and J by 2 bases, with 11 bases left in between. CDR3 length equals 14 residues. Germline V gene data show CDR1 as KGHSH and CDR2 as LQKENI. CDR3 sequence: CASSPPGLAYEQYF. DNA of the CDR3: TGTGCCAGCTCACCCCCAGGGTTAGCCTACGAGCAGTACTTC.

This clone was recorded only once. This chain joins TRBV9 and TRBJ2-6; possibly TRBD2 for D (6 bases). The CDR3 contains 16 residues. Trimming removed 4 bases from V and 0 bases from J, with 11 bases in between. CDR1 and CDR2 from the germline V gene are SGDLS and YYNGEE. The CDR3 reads CASSNTGSSGANVLTF. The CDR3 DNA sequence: TGTGCCAGCAGCAACACCGGGAGCTCTGGGGCCAACGTCCTGACTTTC.